One sample yielded the 7 T cell receptor beta chains listed below, sequenced in a study of cytomegalovirus exposure and HLA in healthy donors. PCR amplification relied on 60 Vbeta primers (plus 13 Jbeta primers). Some clones are missing from TCRdb's copy, which holds only in-frame ones; the method was immunoSEQ multiplex PCR. The table lists 100,000 to 150,000 clones, about 86% of them singletons. The sample taken for sequencing was PBMCs. The receptors were gathered from a man aged 18 to 30 in good health and CMV-seronegative.

This rearrangement joins TRBV28 to TRBJ2-7; 10 bases are a match to TRBD2. Germline CDR1 is MDHEN and CDR2 is SYDVKM. The trim removed 5 bases at V and 4 bases at J, leaving 5 bases unmatched. CDR3 length equals 14 residues. In DNA form, the CDR3 reads TGTGCCAGCAGTGAAGCGGGGGGGCCTTACGAGCAGTACTTC. Encoded protein: CASSEAGGPYEQYF.

J is TRBJ2-7 and V is TRBV9; weak D call: TRBD2 (6 bases). In germline, CDR1 is SGDLS, CDR2 YYNGEE. The CDR3 is made up of 15 amino acids. Trimming took off 2 bases at V and 4 bases at J, with 16 bases between the two ends. For the CDR3, the DNA is TGTGCCAGCAGCGTGACTCCGGAGGGACCTTACGAGCAGTACTTC. Residues: CASSVTPEGPYEQYF.

This clone has more than one count but fewer than ten. CDR3: CASSILKNGLKYF. The DNA for the CDR3 is TGTGCCAGTAGTATTTTAAAAAACGGACTAAAGTACTTC. The chain is built from TRBV19 and TRBJ2-5, with a weak D call TRBD2 (6 bases). The V and J ends lost 3 bases and 12 bases respectively, with 17 bases between them. Germline V gene data show CDR1 as LNHDA and CDR2 as SQIVND (reference sequence). The CDR3 contains 13 residues.

V usage is TRBV7-9 and J usage is TRBJ1-2; the D is unclear. The CDR3 spans 16 residues. V lost 0 bases and J lost 3, with 14 bases in between. Germline loops: CDR1 SEHNR, CDR2 FQNEAQ (reference sequence). The CDR3: CASSLAGQLGYYGYTF. The CDR3 DNA reads TGTGCCAGCAGCTTAGCGGGCCAGCTCGGATACTATGGCTACACCTTC.

CDR3 nucleotides: TGTGCCAGCAAAAATCGGGGTAGCGCCCACAATGAGCAGTTCTTC. Translating gives CASKNRGSAHNEQFF. The chain combines TRBV11-2 with TRBJ2-1; possible D gene TRBD2, 5 bases. Germline CDR1 and CDR2: SGHAT and FQNNGV. Trimming removed 7 bases from V and 5 bases from J, with 18 bases in between. The CDR3 spans 15 residues.

In this sample, this clone turned up a few times. The chain links TRBV18 to TRBJ2-7; TRBD1 aligns across 12 bases. From germline, CDR1 is KGHSH and CDR2 LQKENI. J was trimmed by 8 bases and V by 8 bases; bases with no gene match: 7. The length of the CDR3 is 13 residues. CDR3 bases: TGTGCCAGCACCTCAGGGACAGGGGGCAAGCAGTACTTC. Protein sequence: CASTSGTGGKQYF.

The rearrangement links TRBV30 to TRBJ2-5, with D possibly being TRBD2 (6 bases). This CDR3 contains 13 residues. V gave up 5 bases and J gave up 5 bases, with 15 bases separating them. Germline CDR1 is GTSNPN and CDR2 is SVGIG (reference sequence). The CDR3 DNA reads as TGTGCCTGGGACCTGGGGAGGAGGGAGACCCAGTACTTC. It specifies CAWDLGRRETQYF.